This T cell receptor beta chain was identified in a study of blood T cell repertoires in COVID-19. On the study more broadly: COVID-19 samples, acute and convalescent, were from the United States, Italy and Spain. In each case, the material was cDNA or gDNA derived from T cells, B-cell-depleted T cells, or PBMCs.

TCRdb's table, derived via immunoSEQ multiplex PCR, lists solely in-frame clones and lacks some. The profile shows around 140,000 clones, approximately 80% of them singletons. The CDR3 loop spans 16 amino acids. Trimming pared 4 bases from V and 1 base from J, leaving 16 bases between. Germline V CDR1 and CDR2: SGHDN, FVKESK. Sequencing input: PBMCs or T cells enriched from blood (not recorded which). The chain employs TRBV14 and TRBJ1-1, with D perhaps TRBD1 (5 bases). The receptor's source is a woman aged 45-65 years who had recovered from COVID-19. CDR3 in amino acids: CASSLPWGGANTEAFF. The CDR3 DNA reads TGTGCCAGCAGCCTCCCTTGGGGAGGGGCGAACACTGAAGCTTTCTTT.